This T cell receptor (beta chain) derives from a study of cytomegalovirus exposure and HLA in healthy donors listed by TCRdb under 2017. With respect to the entire study: An earlier analysis of roughly 500 of the donors reported 250 to 350 Gb of sequence data and 95 million to 140 million unique TCR beta sequences obtained from 180 million or so T cells. Among 300 to 500 genotyped donors of the cohort, an average of roughly 230,000 unique TCR beta nucleotide sequences was sequenced per donor, of which approximately 19% were non-productive. Genome-wide SNP genotypes for about 60% of the 666 donors were used in a later genetic analysis, which treated that subset as a discovery cohort. In a later analysis, previously published TCR beta repertoires from several hundred donors were re-analyzed and high-resolution HLA genotyping was added so that TCR occurrence patterns could be studied. The study profiled the T cell repertoires of hundreds of subjects by immunosequencing and related them to cytomegalovirus serostatus. To decide whether each TCR beta V gene segment behaved as functional or pseudogenic, an earlier analysis of approximately 590 of the donors relied on high-throughput TCR beta sequencing. Both class I and class II loci were covered by HLA typing, at four-digit resolution. Along with the roughly 670-subject first cohort, a separate validation cohort of about 110 different subjects was used. The later analysis used no new phenotypic data to find candidate immune exposures, relying instead on TCR beta sequences and their occurrence across donors. To predict cytomegalovirus infection status, the study combined high-throughput TCR immunosequencing, statistical association of individual TCRs with disease status, and machine learning. All discovery cohort repertoires had been generated using a single sequencing platform. Typing coverage differed by locus: A, B, C, DRB1 and DQB1 were typed in about 629-630 donors, DQA1 in about 550, DPA1 in 606, and DPB1 in around 440. The genetic ancestry cluster associated with self-reported Caucasian donors included about 81% of the 398 genotyped donors. Several DR-DQ haplotypes were handled as single units for association and clustering because linkage in the cohort was strong. The study aimed to test whether signatures of past pathogen exposure could be identified by cataloging public T cell receptors. About 330 gigabases of sequencing data and roughly 80 million unique TCR sequences made up an early release that covered approximately 700 HLA-typed donors. Alongside the repertoire data, information on donor age, sex, ethnicity and CMV serostatus was compiled.

In total, just over 650 healthy bone marrow donors made up the cohort. At the time of sampling, all cohort members were nominally healthy, though unrecorded immune exposures were likely present. The donor tested CMV seronegative, placing the donor among the 350 to 400 seronegative members of the cohort. Each donor provided a peripheral blood sample, and peripheral blood mononuclear cells were used for TCR beta sequencing. Genomic DNA extraction from the blood cell samples was performed with the Qiagen DNeasy Blood Extraction Kit. General findings and caveats noted by the study authors: Most TCR sequences were observed very rarely across donors, whereas some public TCRs were present in many individuals. In this cohort, only TCR beta chains were sequenced, and detectable features were limited by the absence of alpha or paired-chain data. In a later genetic analysis, fewer N-insertions in productive TCRs were reported among donors in an Asian-associated ancestry cluster than the 666-donor mean. In an earlier analysis of some 500 of the donors, most TCR beta V segments were observed in productive rearrangements about 87% or about 30% of the time, broadly matching IMGT annotations. A further reported finding was that TCR beta sequences accurately predicted the HLA-A and HLA-B alleles for most subjects in the first cohort. The sequencing pipeline was judged likely to have produced a cluster of highly shared sequence variants as a technical artifact. HLA typing was unavailable for some donors at each locus, so association tests used only the typed subset. The presence/absence analyses assumed that sequencing depth was roughly uniform across donors, and that assumption may not be true. Correlated functional status among segregating V segments might reflect linkage disequilibrium, but an unknown experimental factor could not be ruled out. Specific HLA alleles were associated with 15,000 to 20,000 TCR beta sequences at a false discovery rate of 0.05 in a later analysis. V-gene and J-gene trimming of TCR beta chains was associated with a missense DCLRE1C variant in a later genetic analysis, and the association was replicated in an independent cohort. The authors suggested that the approach could potentially be generalized to other disease states and immunological phenotypes. Because the 87-base-pair reads could not distinguish some IMGT-functional V segments, including TRBV6-2 and TRBV6-3, those segments were excluded. A total of 150 or so TCR beta chains were listed by the study as associated with cytomegalovirus. A later analysis found that HLA-associated TCR beta chains were more clonally expanded and had lower generation probabilities than equally common non-associated chains. In a later analysis, most CMV-associated TCR beta chains were found to appear HLA-restricted, with HLA associations seemingly driven largely by CMV exposure. Because counts were too low, about 17 rarely observed V segments, including chromosome 9 orphons, were excluded from the earlier analysis of 500 to 700 of the donors. In vitro tests confirmed that a few of the cytomegalovirus-associated TCR beta chains recognize cytomegalovirus antigens. Assigning TCR associations to individual alleles was difficult when HLA alleles, especially DR and DQ, strongly co-occurred. The classifier was reported to diagnose cytomegalovirus status with high specificity and sensitivity in both the original cohort and the validation cohort. For the cohort, immune exposure information was limited to CMV serostatus. In a later analysis, several top co-occurrence clusters were reported to appear linked to parvovirus B19, influenza, CMV and Epstein-Barr virus. In a later analysis, TCR association rates were found to vary across HLA loci, with the most associated TCRs seen for DRB1 alleles and the fewest for HLA-C alleles.

CDR1 is given as SGDLS and CDR2 as YYNGEE, both from the germline V gene. V gives up 3 bases and J gives up 6 bases, and the segment between their germline ends measures 19 bases. The CDR3 measures 15 amino acids from cysteine to phenylalanine. The CDR3 DNA has 45 bases and is translated from base 1. Of note for this clone: This clone's antigen is unknown. One base away there is no much larger clone; base qualities are not given.

The library was generated by the immunoSEQ multiplex PCR assay. A mixture of 60 forward primers for TCR Vbeta segments and 13 reverse primers for TCR Jbeta segments was used in the multiplex PCR. Amplification of the CDR3 region of rearranged TCR beta genes was performed with a multiplex PCR assay on genomic DNA. Amplified TCR beta libraries were sequenced as 87-base-pair reads on the Illumina HiSeq System. The authors' pipeline ran thus. A later analysis tallied around 80 million unique TCR beta chains across the 550 to 850 repertoires, and roughly 11 million of those chains were shared by two or more donors. To remove PCR and sequencing errors, raw reads were error-corrected and collapsed into unique sequences using a nearest-neighbor algorithm that merged closely related sequences. CDR3 sequences were aligned to IMGT reference sequences to assign V, D and J gene segments. For a sequence to be retained, a match of at least six nucleotides was required to both a V gene segment and a J gene segment. Rearrangements were classified as productive when the CDR3 lacked stop codons and remained in frame with V and J, and all other rearrangements were classified as non-productive. Following IMGT convention, CDR3 was defined as the stretch from the second conserved V-encoded cysteine up to the conserved J-encoded phenylalanine. The earlier analysis of fewer than 750 of the donors excluded sequences that lacked an unambiguous match to a single V gene segment. An earlier analysis of a few hundred of the donors called V segments functional above 56.7% productive rearrangements and segregating when the between-donor standard deviation exceeded 5%. To diagnose cytomegalovirus status from the catalog of TCR beta chain sequences, a statistical classification framework was built. V and J gene assignment, in a later analysis, came from comparing TCR nucleotide sequences with IMGT/GENE-DB human TR gene sequences. The TCRdist pipeline was used in a later analysis to assign CDR3 sequences and most-parsimonious VDJ recombination scenarios. A later analysis defined each TCR beta chain by its CDR3 amino acid sequence plus V-gene family, and excluded reads lacking a unique V-gene family. As a way to deal with suspected cross-contamination and a sequencing artifact, a later analysis dropped over 550 nucleotide sequences that were highly shared and had low generation probability. A later analysis calculated a clonal expansion index for each public chain from normalized within-repertoire ranks of inferred template counts. Generation probabilities in a later analysis came from a VDJ recombination model fitted to out-of-frame rearrangements, and those results were checked against IGoR. In a later analysis, TCR-TCR, TCR-HLA and TCR-CMV co-occurrence was scored with hypergeometric tests, and a repertoire-size bias correction was applied to TCR pairs. To estimate false discovery rates, a later analysis permuted the HLA or CMV assignments 20 times. In a later analysis, co-occurring TCRs were grouped with DBSCAN, and TCRdist sequence similarity was added when clustering was performed within HLA-allele-positive subsets. Co-occurrence clustering excluded repertoires with fewer than 30,000 or more than 120,000 public chains, plus five with anomalous nucleotide sharing. TCRdb obtained this table from immuneACCESS and retained in-frame rearrangements with V and J assigned. These tables miss some clones; where compared with another copy, unresolved V genes account for less than half of the shortfall, and the remainder is unexplained. From that table come the V and J calls and clone size; the DNA was used to work out D and trimming. Counted in this sample were tens of thousands of clones; 55% to 80% of them appeared once. The ten largest clones represent around 3% of the sample.

This receptor was taken from a woman aged 45-65 years in good health and CMV-seronegative. The sequence joins TRBV9 to TRBJ2-7; matching of 7 bases hints at TRBD2 as the D gene. Source material: PBMCs. The nucleotide sequence reads as follows: TGTGCCAGCAGCGGGTTCACGGGGGGCATCAGCGAGCAGTACTTC. This translates into CASSGFTGGISEQYF. This CDR3, with the reference TRBV9 and TRBJ2-7 proteins standing in past its ends, gives the full variable domain DSGVTQTPKHLITATGQRVTLRCSPRSGDLSVYWYQQSLDQGLQFLIQYYNGEERAKGNILERFSAQQFPDLHSELNLSSLELGDSALYFCASSGFTGGISEQYFGPGTRLTVT.